This T cell receptor beta chain is drawn from a study of Graves' ophthalmopathy and Graves' hyperthyroidism. The V gene's germline CDR1 is SGHKS and CDR2 YYEKEE (reference sequence). V lost 4 bases and J lost 2, with 15 bases in between. CDR3 length equals 15 residues. This clonotype was observed at least ten times. Transcripts of RNA were the source for amplifying TCR beta CDR3 regions. RT-PCR with HTBI primers came first, then second-round multiplex PCR. One entry per CDR3 protein, called by TCRdb with MiXCR from the multiplex PCR reads. The table has about 210,000 distinct CDR3 sequences, roughly 27% seen once.

This TCR came from a man aged 50 to 59 with Graves' ophthalmopathy. The sample taken for sequencing was peripheral blood. This chain uses TRBV5-5 with TRBJ1-1; no clear D gene. CDR3 DNA: TGTGCCAGCAGCCAACTGGGCGGCACTAACACTGAAGCTTTCTTT. As protein: CASSQLGGTNTEAFF.